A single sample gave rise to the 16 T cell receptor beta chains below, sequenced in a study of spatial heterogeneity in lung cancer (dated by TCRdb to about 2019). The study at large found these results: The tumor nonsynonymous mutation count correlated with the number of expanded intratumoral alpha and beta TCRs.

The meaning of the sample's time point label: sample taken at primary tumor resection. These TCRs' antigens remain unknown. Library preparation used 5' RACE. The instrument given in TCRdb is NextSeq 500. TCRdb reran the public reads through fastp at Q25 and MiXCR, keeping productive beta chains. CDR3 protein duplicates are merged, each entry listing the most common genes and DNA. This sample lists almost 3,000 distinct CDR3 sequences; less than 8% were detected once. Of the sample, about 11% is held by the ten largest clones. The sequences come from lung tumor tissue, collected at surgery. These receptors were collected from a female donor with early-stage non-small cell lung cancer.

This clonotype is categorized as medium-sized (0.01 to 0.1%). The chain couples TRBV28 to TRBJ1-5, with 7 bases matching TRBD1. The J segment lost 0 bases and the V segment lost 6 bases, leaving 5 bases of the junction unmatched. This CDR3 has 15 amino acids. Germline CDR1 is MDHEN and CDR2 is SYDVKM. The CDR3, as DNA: TGTGCCAGCAGGACAGGGATTATTAGCAATCAGCCCCAGCATTTT. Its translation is CASRTGIISNQPQHF.

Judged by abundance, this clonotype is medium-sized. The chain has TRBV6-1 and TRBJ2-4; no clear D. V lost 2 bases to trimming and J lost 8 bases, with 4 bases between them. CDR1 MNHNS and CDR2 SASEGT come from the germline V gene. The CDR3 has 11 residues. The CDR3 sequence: CASSEFDIQYF. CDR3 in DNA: TGTGCCAGCAGTGAATTTGACATTCAGTACTTC.

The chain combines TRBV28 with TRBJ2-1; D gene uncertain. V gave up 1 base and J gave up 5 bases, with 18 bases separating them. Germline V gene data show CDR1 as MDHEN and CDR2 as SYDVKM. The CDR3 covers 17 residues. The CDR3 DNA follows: TGTGCCAGCAGTTTATCCAGGCTCTTTAGTCTCCACAATGAGCAGTTCTTC. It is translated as CASSLSRLFSLHNEQFF.

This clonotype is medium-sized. In DNA form, the CDR3 reads TGTGCCAGCAGTGAAAGGGCGGAACGAAGCAATCAGCCCCAGCATTTT. Protein sequence: CASSERAERSNQPQHF. The rearrangement uses TRBV6-1 and TRBJ1-5; D gene unclear. Trimming cost V 2 bases and J 1 base, with 12 bases left between them. Germline V lookup: CDR1 MNHNS, CDR2 SASEGT. The CDR3 has 16 amino acids.

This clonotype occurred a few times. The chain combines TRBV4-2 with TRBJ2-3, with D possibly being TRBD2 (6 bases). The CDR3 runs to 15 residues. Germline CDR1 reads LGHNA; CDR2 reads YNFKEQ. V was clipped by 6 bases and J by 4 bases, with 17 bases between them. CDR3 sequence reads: CASRRAKEGPDTQYF. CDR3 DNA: TGTGCCAGCAGGAGGGCTAAGGAGGGGCCAGATACGCAGTATTTT.

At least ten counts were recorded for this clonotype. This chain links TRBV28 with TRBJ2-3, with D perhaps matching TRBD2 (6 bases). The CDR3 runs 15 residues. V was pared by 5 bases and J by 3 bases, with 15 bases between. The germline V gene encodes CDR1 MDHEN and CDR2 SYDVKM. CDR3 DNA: TGTGCCAGCAGTACCCGGGACCGGGGGACAGATACGCAGTATTTT. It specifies CASSTRDRGTDTQYF.

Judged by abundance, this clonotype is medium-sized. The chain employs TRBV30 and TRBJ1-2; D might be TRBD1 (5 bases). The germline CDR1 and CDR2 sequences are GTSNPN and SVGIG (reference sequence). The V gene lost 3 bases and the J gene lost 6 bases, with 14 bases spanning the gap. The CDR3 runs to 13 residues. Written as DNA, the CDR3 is TGTGCCTGGAGCCTCGGGACTCGGGATGGCTACACCTTC. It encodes CAWSLGTRDGYTF.

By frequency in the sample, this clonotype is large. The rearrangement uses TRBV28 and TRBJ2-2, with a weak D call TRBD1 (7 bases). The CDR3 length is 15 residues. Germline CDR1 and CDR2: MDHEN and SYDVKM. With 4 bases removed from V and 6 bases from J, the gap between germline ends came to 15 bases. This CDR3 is CASSSPSRGAGELFF. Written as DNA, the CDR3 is TGTGCCAGCAGTTCCCCCAGCAGGGGGGCCGGGGAGCTGTTTTTT.

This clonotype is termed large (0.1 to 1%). In nucleotides, the CDR3 is TGTGCCAGCAGTTACCTTTCCGGGACAGGTTATAATTCACCCCTCCACTTT. Amino acids: CASSYLSGTGYNSPLHF. The rearrangement joins TRBV6-5 to TRBJ1-6; 8 positions match TRBD1. The CDR3 is 17 residues long. Trimming cost V 2 bases and J 4 bases; bases outside gene matches: 7. CDR1 is MNHEY and CDR2 is SVGAGI in the germline V gene.

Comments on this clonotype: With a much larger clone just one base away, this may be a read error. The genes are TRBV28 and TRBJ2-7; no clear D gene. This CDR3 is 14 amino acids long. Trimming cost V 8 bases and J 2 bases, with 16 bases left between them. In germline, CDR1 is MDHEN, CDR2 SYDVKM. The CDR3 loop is CASGYQRNPYEQYF. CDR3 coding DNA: TGTGCCAGCGGTTATCAGCGTAACCCCTACGAGCAGTACTTC. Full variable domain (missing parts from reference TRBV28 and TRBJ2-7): DVKVTQSSRYLVKRTGEKVFLECVQDMDHENMFWYRQDPGLGLRLIYFSYDVKMKEKGDIPEGYSVSREKKERFSLILESASTNQTSMYLCASGYQRNPYEQYFGPGTRLTVT.

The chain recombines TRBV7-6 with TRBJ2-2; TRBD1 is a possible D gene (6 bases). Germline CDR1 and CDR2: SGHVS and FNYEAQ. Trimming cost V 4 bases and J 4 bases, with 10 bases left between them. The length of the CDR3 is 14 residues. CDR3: CASSSRTATGELFF. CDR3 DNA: TGTGCCAGCAGCTCCCGGACAGCCACCGGGGAGCTGTTTTTT.

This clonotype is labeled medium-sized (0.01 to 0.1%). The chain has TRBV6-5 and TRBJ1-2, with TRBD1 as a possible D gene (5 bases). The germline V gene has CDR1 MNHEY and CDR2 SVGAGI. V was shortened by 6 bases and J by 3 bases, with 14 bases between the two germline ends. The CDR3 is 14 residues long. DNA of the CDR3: TGTGCCAGCAGACACTCATGGGGGGACTATGGCTACACCTTC. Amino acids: CASRHSWGDYGYTF.

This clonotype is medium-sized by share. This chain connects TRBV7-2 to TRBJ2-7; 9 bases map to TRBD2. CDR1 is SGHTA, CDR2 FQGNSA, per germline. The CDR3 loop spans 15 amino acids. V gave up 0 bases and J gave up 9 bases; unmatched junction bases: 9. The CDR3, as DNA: TGTGCCAGCAGCTTAGCCGGGACTAGCTCTCGAGGGCAGTACTTC. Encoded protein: CASSLAGTSSRGQYF. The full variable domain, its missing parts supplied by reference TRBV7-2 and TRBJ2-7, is GAGVSQSPSNKVTEKGKDVELRCDPISGHTALYWYRQSLGQGLEFLIYFQGNSAPDKSGLPSDRFSAERTGGSVSTLTIQRTQQEDSAVYLCASSLAGTSSRGQYFGPGTRLTVT.

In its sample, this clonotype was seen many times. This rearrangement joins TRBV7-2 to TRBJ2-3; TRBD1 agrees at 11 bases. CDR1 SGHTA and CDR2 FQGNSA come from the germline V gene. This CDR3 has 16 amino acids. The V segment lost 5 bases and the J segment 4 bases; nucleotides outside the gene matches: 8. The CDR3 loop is CASSRAGTGGPDTQYF. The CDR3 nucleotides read TGTGCCAGCAGCCGAGCCGGGACAGGGGGACCAGATACGCAGTATTTT.

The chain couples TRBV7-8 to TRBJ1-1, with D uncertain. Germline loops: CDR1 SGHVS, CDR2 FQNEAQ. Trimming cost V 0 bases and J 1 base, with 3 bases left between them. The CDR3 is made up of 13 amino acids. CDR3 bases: TGTGCCAGCAGCTTAGCGTGGAACACTGAAGCTTTCTTT. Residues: CASSLAWNTEAFF.

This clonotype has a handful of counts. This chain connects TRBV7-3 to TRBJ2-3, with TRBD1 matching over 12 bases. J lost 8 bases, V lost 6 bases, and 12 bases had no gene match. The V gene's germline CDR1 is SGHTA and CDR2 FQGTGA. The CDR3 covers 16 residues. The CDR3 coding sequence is TGTGCCAGCAGTCCCGGGCCGGGACAGGGGGCAACTACGCAGTATTTT. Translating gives CASSPGPGQGATTQYF.